The rows below give T cell receptor beta chains drawn from one sample of a study of blood T cells in healthy people across ages. Via MiXCR, TCRdb re-called the 5' RACE reads, giving one row per CDR3 protein. The sample includes around 1.1 million distinct CDR3 sequences, under 40% of them seen just once. Material for sequencing was blood. The origin of the receptors is a man younger than 30 in good health. Both conserved end residues are part of each CDR3. Each record gives: CDR3 length, D gene, J gene, clone size, V gene, CDR3 protein, CDR3 DNA. A D gene is named only where the DNA matches it firmly. Where a row states a size, it is once, few, many or the class of an expanded clone; other rows omit it.

len: 16; d_gene: NA; j_gene: TRBJ1-2; abundance: few; v_gene: TRBV3-1; CDR3aa: CASSQDLPRSSYGYTF; CDR3nt: TGTGCCAGCAGCCAAGATCTCCCCCGGTCCAGCTATGGCTACACCTTC
len: 12; d_gene: NA; j_gene: TRBJ2-5; abundance: NA; v_gene: TRBV20-1; CDR3aa: CSARAAEETQYF; CDR3nt: TGCAGTGCTAGAGCGGCGGAAGAGACCCAGTACTTC
len: 13; d_gene: TRBD2; j_gene: TRBJ2-1; abundance: few; v_gene: TRBV4-3; CDR3aa: CASSQVSRGEQFF; CDR3nt: TGCGCCAGCAGCCAAGTCTCGCGGGGGGAGCAGTTCTTC
len: 17; d_gene: NA; j_gene: TRBJ2-3; abundance: NA; v_gene: TRBV3-1; CDR3aa: CASSQNLAGAAADTQYF; CDR3nt: TGTGCCAGCAGCCAAAATCTGGCGGGGGCTGCGGCAGATACGCAGTATTTT
len: 13; d_gene: NA; j_gene: TRBJ1-2; abundance: NA; v_gene: TRBV29-1; CDR3aa: CSAVLSGSYGYTF; CDR3nt: TGCAGCGCCGTCCTATCCGGGTCCTATGGCTACACCTTC
len: 13; d_gene: NA; j_gene: TRBJ1-2; abundance: NA; v_gene: TRBV2; CDR3aa: CASTAKAPYGYTF; CDR3nt: TGTGCCAGCACCGCGAAGGCTCCCTATGGCTACACCTTC
len: 15; d_gene: TRBD2; j_gene: TRBJ2-1; abundance: many; v_gene: TRBV4-2; CDR3aa: CASSQTGGPDNEQFF; CDR3nt: TGTGCCAGCAGCCAAACGGGGGGGCCGGACAATGAGCAGTTCTTC
len: 14; d_gene: NA; j_gene: TRBJ2-2; abundance: NA; v_gene: TRBV5-1; CDR3aa: CASSEGFGTGELFF; CDR3nt: TGCGCCAGCAGCGAGGGTTTTGGCACCGGGGAGCTGTTTTTT
len: 14; d_gene: NA; j_gene: TRBJ2-1; abundance: NA; v_gene: TRBV10-3; CDR3aa: CTILRGPTYNEQFF; CDR3nt: TGTACCATCCTCCGGGGCCCAACCTACAATGAGCAGTTCTTC
len: 16; d_gene: TRBD2; j_gene: TRBJ2-4; abundance: few; v_gene: TRBV12-3/TRBV12-4; CDR3aa: CASSFFGGVGKNIQYF; CDR3nt: TGTGCCAGCAGTTTTTTTGGGGGGGTGGGCAAAAACATTCAGTACTTC
len: 11; d_gene: NA; j_gene: TRBJ1-2; abundance: NA; v_gene: TRBV20-1; CDR3aa: CRTGSNYGYTF; CDR3nt: TGCAGAACAGGGTCCAACTATGGCTACACCTTC
len: 15; d_gene: NA; j_gene: TRBJ1-2; abundance: NA; v_gene: TRBV7-2; CDR3aa: CASSLGLVTGLGYTF; CDR3nt: TGTGCCAGCAGCTTAGGGCTGGTGACAGGTCTTGGCTACACCTTC
len: 14; d_gene: NA; j_gene: TRBJ2-3; abundance: few; v_gene: TRBV7-2; CDR3aa: CASSPHPTGDTQYF; CDR3nt: TGTGCCAGCAGCCCTCATCCGACCGGAGATACGCAGTATTTT
len: 15; d_gene: NA; j_gene: TRBJ2-2; abundance: few; v_gene: TRBV28; CDR3aa: CASSFSASDTGELFF; CDR3nt: TGTGCCAGCAGTTTTAGTGCTTCCGACACCGGGGAGCTGTTTTTT
len: 15; d_gene: TRBD2; j_gene: TRBJ2-1; abundance: once; v_gene: TRBV20-1; CDR3aa: CSAHHPAKAGSEQFF; CDR3nt: TGCAGTGCTCACCATCCCGCGAAAGCGGGAAGTGAGCAGTTCTTC
len: 15; d_gene: NA; j_gene: TRBJ2-3; abundance: NA; v_gene: TRBV2; CDR3aa: CASLGGQASTDTQYF; CDR3nt: TGTGCCAGCCTAGGGGGGCAGGCTAGCACAGATACGCAGTATTTT
len: 15; d_gene: NA; j_gene: TRBJ2-1; abundance: NA; v_gene: TRBV6-2/TRBV6-3; CDR3aa: CASRKEAPGGNEQFF; CDR3nt: TGTGCCAGCAGGAAAGAGGCCCCCGGGGGCAATGAGCAGTTCTTC
len: 15; d_gene: TRBD1; j_gene: TRBJ1-5; abundance: NA; v_gene: TRBV18; CDR3aa: CASSRDRGPDQPQHF; CDR3nt: TGTGCCAGCTCACGAGACAGGGGACCTGATCAGCCCCAGCATTTT
len: 14; d_gene: NA; j_gene: TRBJ2-2; abundance: NA; v_gene: TRBV5-6; CDR3aa: CASSLIIVTGELFF; CDR3nt: TGTGCCAGCAGCTTGATCATCGTTACCGGGGAGCTGTTTTTT
len: 11; d_gene: NA; j_gene: TRBJ2-1; abundance: NA; v_gene: TRBV7-2; CDR3aa: CTSSLDYEQFF; CDR3nt: TGTACCAGCAGCTTAGACTATGAGCAGTTCTTC
len: 15; d_gene: TRBD1; j_gene: TRBJ2-2; abundance: NA; v_gene: TRBV29-1; CDR3aa: CSVVSGTGVTGELFF; CDR3nt: TGCAGCGTGGTTTCCGGGACAGGGGTCACCGGGGAGCTGTTTTTT
len: 16; d_gene: NA; j_gene: TRBJ2-4; abundance: NA; v_gene: TRBV27; CDR3aa: CASSLFPRADKDIQYF; CDR3nt: TGTGCCAGCAGTTTATTCCCTAGGGCAGATAAGGACATTCAGTACTTC
len: 15; d_gene: TRBD1; j_gene: TRBJ2-2; abundance: NA; v_gene: TRBV20-1; CDR3aa: CSARPAGGITGELFF; CDR3nt: TGCAGTGCCCGCCCCGCAGGGGGCATCACCGGGGAGCTGTTTTTT
len: 14; d_gene: TRBD1; j_gene: TRBJ1-1; abundance: few; v_gene: TRBV2; CDR3aa: CASILQGRGTEAFF; CDR3nt: TGTGCCAGCATTCTACAGGGGAGGGGGACTGAAGCTTTCTTT
len: 16; d_gene: NA; j_gene: TRBJ1-3; abundance: NA; v_gene: TRBV18; CDR3aa: CASSPADDSSGNTIYF; CDR3nt: TGTGCCAGCTCACCGGCGGATGATTCCTCTGGAAACACCATATATTTT